The TCR beta chain under discussion was sequenced for a study of shared clonotypes between healthy human individuals. Whole-study context: In total, the donors were two women and a few men aged 18 to 49.

Samples underwent the assay at deep level. Some clones are missing from TCRdb's copy, which holds only in-frame ones; the method was immunoSEQ multiplex PCR. This table has about 180,000 clones, 85% to 95% appearing once. This CDR3 has 14 residues. V was cut by 7 bases and J by 7 bases, with 19 bases left in between. Germline loops: CDR1 MDHEN, CDR2 SYDVKM. The sequencing sample was made of naive CD4+ T cells sorted from blood. Noted subset: CD45RA+ positively selected. The chain joins TRBV28 to TRBJ1-2, with D perhaps matching TRBD1 (5 bases). This receptor was taken from a woman in her twenties or thirties in good health. The CDR3 nucleotides are TGTGCCAGCACCCCCGGGACGGATACGGGTGGCTACACCTTC. This codes for CASTPGTDTGGYTF.